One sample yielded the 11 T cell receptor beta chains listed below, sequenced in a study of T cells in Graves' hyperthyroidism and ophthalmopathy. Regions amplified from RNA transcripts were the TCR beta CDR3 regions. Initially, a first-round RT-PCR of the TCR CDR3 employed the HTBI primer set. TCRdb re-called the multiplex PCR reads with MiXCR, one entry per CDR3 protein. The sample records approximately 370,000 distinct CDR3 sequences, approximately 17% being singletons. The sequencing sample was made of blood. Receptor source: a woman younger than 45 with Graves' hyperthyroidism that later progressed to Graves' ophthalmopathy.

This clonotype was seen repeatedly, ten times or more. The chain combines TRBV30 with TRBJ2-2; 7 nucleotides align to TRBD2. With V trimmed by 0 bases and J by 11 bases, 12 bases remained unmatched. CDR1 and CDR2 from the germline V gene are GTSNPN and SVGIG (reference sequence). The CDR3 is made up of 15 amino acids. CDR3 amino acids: CAWSVNPWAGEELFF. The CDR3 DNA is TGTGCCTGGAGTGTAAATCCATGGGCGGGAGAAGAGCTGTTTTTT.

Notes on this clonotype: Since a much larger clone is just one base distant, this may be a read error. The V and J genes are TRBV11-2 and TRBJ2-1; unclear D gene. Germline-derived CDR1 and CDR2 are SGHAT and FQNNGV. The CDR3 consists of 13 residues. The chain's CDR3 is CASSYLSYDEQFF. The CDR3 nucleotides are TGTGCCAGCAGCTACCTCTCCTACGATGAGCAGTTCTTC.

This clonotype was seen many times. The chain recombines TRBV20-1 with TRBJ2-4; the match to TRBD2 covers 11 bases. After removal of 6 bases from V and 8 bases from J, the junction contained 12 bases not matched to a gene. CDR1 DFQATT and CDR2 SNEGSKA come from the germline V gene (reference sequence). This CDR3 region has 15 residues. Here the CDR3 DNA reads TGCAGTGCCGGCCGACTTAGCGGGAGGGTGGACATTCAGTACTTC. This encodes CSAGRLSGRVDIQYF.

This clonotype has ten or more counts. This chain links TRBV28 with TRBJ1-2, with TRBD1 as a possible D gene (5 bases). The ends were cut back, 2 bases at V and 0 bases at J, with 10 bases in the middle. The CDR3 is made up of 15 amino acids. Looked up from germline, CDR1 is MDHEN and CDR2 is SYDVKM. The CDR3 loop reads CASSLGDGTNYGYTF. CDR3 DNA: TGTGCCAGCAGTTTAGGGGACGGTACTAACTATGGCTACACCTTC.

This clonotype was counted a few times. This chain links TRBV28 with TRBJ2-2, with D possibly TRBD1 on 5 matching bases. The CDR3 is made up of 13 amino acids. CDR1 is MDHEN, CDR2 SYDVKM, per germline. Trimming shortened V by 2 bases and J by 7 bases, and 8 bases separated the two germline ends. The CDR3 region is CASSLQGDGELFF. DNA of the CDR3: TGTGCCAGCAGTTTACAGGGTGACGGGGAGCTGTTTTTT. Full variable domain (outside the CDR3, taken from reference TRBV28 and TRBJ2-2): DVKVTQSSRYLVKRTGEKVFLECVQDMDHENMFWYRQDPGLGLRLIYFSYDVKMKEKGDIPEGYSVSREKKERFSLILESASTNQTSMYLCASSLQGDGELFFGEGSRLTVL.

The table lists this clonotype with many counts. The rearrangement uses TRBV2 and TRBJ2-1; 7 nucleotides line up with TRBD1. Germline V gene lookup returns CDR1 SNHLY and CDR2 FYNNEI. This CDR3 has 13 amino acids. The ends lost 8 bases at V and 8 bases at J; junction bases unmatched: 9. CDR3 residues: CASSTGAGDEQFF. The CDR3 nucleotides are TGTGCCAGCTCCACAGGGGCAGGCGATGAGCAGTTCTTC.

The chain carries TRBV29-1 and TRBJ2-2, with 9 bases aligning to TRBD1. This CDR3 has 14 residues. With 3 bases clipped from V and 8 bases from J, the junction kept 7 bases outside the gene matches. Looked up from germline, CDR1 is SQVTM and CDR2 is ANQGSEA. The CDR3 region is CSVDNRGHSGELFF. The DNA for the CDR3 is TGCAGCGTTGATAACAGGGGGCATTCAGGGGAGCTGTTTTTT.

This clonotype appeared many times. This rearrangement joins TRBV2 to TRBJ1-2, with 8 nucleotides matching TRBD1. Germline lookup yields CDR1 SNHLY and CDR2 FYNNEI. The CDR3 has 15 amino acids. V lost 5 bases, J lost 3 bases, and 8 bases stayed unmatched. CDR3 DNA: TGTGCCAGCAGTTATACAGGGGGATTATACTATGGCTACACCTTC. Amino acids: CASSYTGGLYYGYTF.

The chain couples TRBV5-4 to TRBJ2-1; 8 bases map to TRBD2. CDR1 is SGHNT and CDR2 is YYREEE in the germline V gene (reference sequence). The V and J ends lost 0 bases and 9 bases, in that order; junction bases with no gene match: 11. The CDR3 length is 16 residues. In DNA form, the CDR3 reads TGTGCCAGCAGCTTGGTCGGGGGGGGGCCCATCGGTGAGCAGTTCTTC. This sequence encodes CASSLVGGGPIGEQFF.

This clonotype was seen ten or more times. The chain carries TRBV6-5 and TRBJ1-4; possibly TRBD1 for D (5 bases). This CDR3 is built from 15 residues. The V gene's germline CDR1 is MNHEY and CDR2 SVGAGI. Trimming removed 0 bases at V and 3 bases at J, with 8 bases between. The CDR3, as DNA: TGTGCCAGCAGTTACTCGACCAGGGCTAATGAAAAACTGTTTTTT. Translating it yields CASSYSTRANEKLFF.

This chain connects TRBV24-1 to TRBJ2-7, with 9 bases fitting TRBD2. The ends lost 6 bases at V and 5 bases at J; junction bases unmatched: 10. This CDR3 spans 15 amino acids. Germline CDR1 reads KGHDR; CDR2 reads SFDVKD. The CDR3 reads CATSPNSGSMDEQYF. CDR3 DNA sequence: TGTGCCACCAGTCCAAATAGCGGGAGTATGGACGAGCAGTACTTC.